This T cell receptor (beta chain) was observed in a study of T-cell reconstitution after alpha-beta-depleted transplantation in children. Preparing the TCRbeta library involved the use of unique molecular identifiers. One entry per CDR3 protein, called by TCRdb with MiXCR from the PCR reads. The sample includes hundreds of thousands of distinct CDR3 sequences, about an eighth of them seen just once. A note on this clonotype: The antigen is unknown.

CDR1 is SGHRS, CDR2 YFSETQ, per germline. Trimming took off 4 bases at V and 7 bases at J, with 21 bases between the two ends. The CDR3 spans 16 residues. The study's findings and limits: Recipient T cells and thymic progenitors that survived were the source of the high TCRbeta diversity seen at day 60 in some patients. T-cell numbers and diversity one year post-transplant derived largely from freshly generated T cells.

This chain connects TRBV5-1 to TRBJ2-4; TRBD1 or TRBD2 may be the D gene (6 bases each). Sequences were derived from PBMCs, mostly from graft donor cells, sampled 360 days after TCRalphabeta/CD19-depleted stem cell transplant. The source of this sequence is a male patient younger than 18 who had a stem cell transplant for acute myeloid leukemia, so the T cells may come from the graft donor. CDR3 sequence reads: CASSPRGVGDKNIQYF. The CDR3 DNA reads TGCGCCAGCAGCCCAAGGGGGGTTGGGGATAAGAACATTCAGTACTTC.